A single sample is the source of the 17 T cell receptor beta chains below, sequenced in a study of CD8 T cells in ankylosing spondylitis. Study results and limitations: Blood of patients with ankylosing spondylitis appeared to be characterized by a TCR beta motif of several highly homologous variants.

MiXCR, run by TCRdb on the 5' RACE reads, gives a single entry per CDR3 protein. The sample yields over 700,000 distinct CDR3 sequences, 19% seen once. Their target antigens are unknown. The sequenced sample consisted of blood, either unsorted or a sorted T cell fraction (not recorded which). The receptors shown here come from a male donor with ankylosing spondylitis.

Ten or more counts support this clonotype. The chain couples TRBV3-1 to TRBJ1-1, with D possibly TRBD1 on 6 matching bases. V was shortened by 5 bases and J by 8 bases, with 18 bases between the two germline ends. CDR3 size: 14 residues. The germline CDR1 and CDR2 sequences are LGHDT and YNNKEL (reference sequence). The CDR3 DNA follows: TGTGCCAGCAGCTACGCCCACAGGGAGGGAGAAGCTTTCTTT. Translation gives CASSYAHREGEAFF.

This clonotype was counted a few times. The chain uses TRBV5-1 and TRBJ2-7, with no clear D. With 4 bases removed from V and 0 bases from J, the gap between germline ends came to 8 bases. Germline V lookup: CDR1 SGHRS, CDR2 YFSETQ. The length of the CDR3 is 13 residues. DNA for the CDR3: TGCGCCAGCAGCCAACTCAACTCCTACGAGCAGTACTTC. It yields the protein CASSQLNSYEQYF. Together with reference TRBV5-1 and TRBJ2-7, the CDR3 gives the full variable domain: KAGVTQTPRYLIKTRGQQVTLSCSPISGHRSVSWYQQTPGQGLQFLFEYFSETQRNKGNFPGRFSGRQFSNSRSEMNVSTLELGDSALYLCASSQLNSYEQYFGPGTRLTVT.

The CDR3 sequence is CASSYRDRKNEQYF. CDR3 DNA sequence: TGTGCCAGCAGCTACCGGGACAGAAAAAACGAGCAGTACTTC. V usage is TRBV7-2 and J usage is TRBJ2-7; 7 positions agree with TRBD1. V trimming: 4 bases; J trimming: 5 bases; junction bases outside the gene matches: 8. The CDR3 has 14 residues. Germline CDR1 reads SGHTA; CDR2 reads FQGNSA.

The chain couples TRBV15 to TRBJ1-5; weak D call: TRBD1 (5 bases). Germline loops: CDR1 LNHNV, CDR2 YYDKDF (reference sequence). With 7 bases removed from V and 1 base from J, the gap between germline ends came to 8 bases. The CDR3 has 13 amino acids. As DNA, the CDR3 is TGTGCCACCAAGGGACTCAGCAATCAGCCCCAGCATTTT. Translation gives CATKGLSNQPQHF.

The chain joins TRBV5-6 to TRBJ1-3; tentative D call: TRBD1 (5 bases). With 4 bases removed from V and 1 base from J, the gap between germline ends came to 12 bases. Germline V gene data show CDR1 as SGHDT and CDR2 as YYEEEE. The CDR3 has 15 residues. The CDR3 loop reads CASSDIDSSGNTIYF. In DNA form, the CDR3 reads TGTGCCAGCAGCGACATCGACAGTTCTGGAAACACCATATATTTT.

V gene TRBV6-7 combines with J gene TRBJ2-2; 7 nucleotides align to TRBD1. TRBV6-7 counts as an open reading frame of uncertain function. CDR3 size: 15 residues. Trimming cost V 6 bases and J 3 bases; bases outside gene matches: 7. The CDR3: CASRRGQAYTGELFF. In DNA form, the CDR3 reads TGTGCCAGCAGAAGAGGACAGGCTTACACCGGGGAGCTGTTTTTT.

The V and J genes are TRBV7-8 and TRBJ1-1; the match to TRBD1 covers 7 bases. The CDR3 length is 15 residues. V lost 5 bases, J lost 4 bases, and 10 bases stayed unmatched. The germline V gene encodes CDR1 SGHVS and CDR2 FQNEAQ. The CDR3 nucleotides are TGTGCCAGCAGCACAGGGGAGGGGGCGGCCACTGAAGCTTTCTTT. This encodes CASSTGEGAATEAFF.

Only a few counts were recorded for this clonotype. The chain carries TRBV5-5 and TRBJ2-2; D unclear. Looked up from germline, CDR1 is SGHKS and CDR2 is YYEKEE (reference sequence). CDR3 length: 14 amino acids. Deletions cut 1 base from V and 9 bases from J, with 13 bases between. CDR3 nucleotides: TGTGCCAGCAGCTTGATGGCCGGAGTTCGGGAGCTGTTTTTT. Translation: CASSLMAGVRELFF. Variable domain in full (rest from reference TRBV5-5 and TRBJ2-2): DAGVTQSPTHLIKTRGQQVTLRCSPISGHKSVSWYQQVLGQGPQFIFQYYEKEERGRGNFPDRFSARQFPNYSSELNVNALLLGDSALYLCASSLMAGVRELFFGEGSRLTVL.

The CDR3 bases are TGTGCCAGCTCACCAAGTGGACAGGGGGGAGATGGCTACACCTTC. This codes for CASSPSGQGGDGYTF. The V gene is TRBV18, the J gene TRBJ1-2; 10 positions agree with TRBD1. V lost 2 bases and J lost 6; bases outside the gene matches: 6. CDR3 length: 15 amino acids. CDR1 and CDR2 (germline): KGHSH, LQKENI.

This clonotype was counted many times. The rearrangement links TRBV4-1 to TRBJ1-2; D not resolved. CDR3 length: 14 amino acids. CDR1 and CDR2 (germline): MGHRA, YSYEKL. Trimming took 0 bases from V and 4 from J, leaving 9 bases between them. CDR3 protein: CASSQEGSSYGYTF. For the CDR3, the DNA is TGCGCCAGCAGCCAAGAAGGCAGCAGCTATGGCTACACCTTC.

J is TRBJ2-3 and V is TRBV6-1; 12 positions match TRBD1. Losses at the gene ends were 5 bases for V and 6 bases for J; bases not matched to a gene: 9. The CDR3 has 16 amino acids. Germline V gives CDR1 MNHNS, CDR2 SASEGT. CDR3: CASSPKGTGGRDTQYF. DNA of the CDR3: TGTGCCAGCAGTCCCAAGGGGACAGGGGGCCGGGATACGCAGTATTTT.

The sample holds a few counts of this clonotype. The rearrangement uses TRBV13 and TRBJ2-7; D may be TRBD1 (5 bases). The ends were cut back, 0 bases at V and 5 bases at J, with 14 bases in the middle. The CDR3 is made up of 15 amino acids. Per the germline V gene, CDR1 is PRHDT and CDR2 is FYEKMQ (reference sequence). CDR3 sequence: CASSLGETVRDEQYF. The CDR3, as DNA: TGTGCCAGCAGCTTAGGAGAGACAGTGAGAGACGAGCAGTACTTC.

The chain combines TRBV7-9 with TRBJ2-3, with D uncertain. Germline V gene sequence: CDR1 SEHNR, CDR2 FQNEAQ (reference sequence). The CDR3 has 12 amino acids. The ends were cut back, 1 base at V and 7 bases at J, with 6 bases in the middle. The CDR3 bases are TGTGCCAGCAGCTTAGGGATCTATACGCAGTATTTT. It yields the protein CASSLGIYTQYF.

The V and J genes are TRBV4-1 and TRBJ2-3; D may be TRBD2 (6 bases). V shed 4 bases and J shed 3 bases, with 17 bases lying between them. The CDR3 has 16 amino acids. Germline lookup yields CDR1 MGHRA and CDR2 YSYEKL. The DNA for the CDR3 is TGCGCCAGCAGCCGACAAACAGGCCGGGGGACAGATACGCAGTATTTT. Residues: CASSRQTGRGTDTQYF.

The V gene is TRBV4-2, the J gene TRBJ2-2; 10 bases agree with TRBD2. Looked up from germline, CDR1 is LGHNA and CDR2 is YNFKEQ. The CDR3 runs to 16 residues. V lost 8 bases, J lost 2 bases, and 8 bases stayed unmatched. DNA for the CDR3: TGTGCCAGCGGGAAAATAGCGGGAGGAAACACCGGGGAGCTGTTTTTT. Amino acid sequence: CASGKIAGGNTGELFF.

The V and J genes are TRBV7-9 and TRBJ2-7; TRBD1 agrees at 7 bases. The CDR3 runs to 14 residues. The ends lost 7 bases at V and 6 bases at J; junction bases unmatched: 12. From germline, CDR1 is SEHNR and CDR2 FQNEAQ (reference sequence). Here the CDR3 DNA reads TGTGCCAGCACGAGTGGTCAGGGGGTGCGCGAGCAGTACTTC. Translation: CASTSGQGVREQYF.

This clonotype was recorded a few times. The chain uses TRBV6-1 and TRBJ1-1, with 7 bases lining up with TRBD1. The CDR3 extends over 14 amino acids. Germline V gives CDR1 MNHNS, CDR2 SASEGT. Trimming at V came to 10 bases and at J to 1 base, leaving 9 bases not matched to a gene. For the CDR3, the DNA is TGTGCCACCCTCAGGGGGGTTCCGAACACTGAAGCTTTCTTT. Its protein is CATLRGVPNTEAFF.